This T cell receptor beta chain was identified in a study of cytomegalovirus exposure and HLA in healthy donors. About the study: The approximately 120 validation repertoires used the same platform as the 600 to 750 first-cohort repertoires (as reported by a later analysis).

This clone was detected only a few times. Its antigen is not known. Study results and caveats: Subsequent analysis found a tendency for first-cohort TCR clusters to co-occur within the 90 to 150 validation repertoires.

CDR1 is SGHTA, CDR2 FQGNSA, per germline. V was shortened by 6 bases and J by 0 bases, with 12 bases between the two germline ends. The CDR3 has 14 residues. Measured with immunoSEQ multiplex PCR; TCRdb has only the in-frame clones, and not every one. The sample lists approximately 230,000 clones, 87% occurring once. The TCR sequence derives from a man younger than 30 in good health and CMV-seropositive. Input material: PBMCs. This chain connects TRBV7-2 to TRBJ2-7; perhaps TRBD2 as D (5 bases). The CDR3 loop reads CASRSGSSSYEQYF. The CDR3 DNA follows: TGTGCCAGCAGGTCGGGATCCAGCTCCTACGAGCAGTACTTC.